Each of the 30 T cell receptor beta chains below was sequenced from the same sample in a study of T cell responses to AZD1222 COVID-19 vaccine. The data were produced by immunoSEQ multiplex PCR, yet TCRdb's version contains in-frame clones alone and is incomplete. The sample shows tens of thousands of clones, 70% to 90% of them seen only once. The sample was peripheral blood, taken 28 days after the second AZD1222 dose. The receptor source for this set is an adult who received the AZD1222 COVID-19 vaccine.

The chain couples TRBV6-5 to TRBJ2-5; unclear D gene. The CDR3 consists of 15 residues. Germline loops: CDR1 MNHEY, CDR2 SVGAGI. The V and J ends lost 3 bases and 1 base respectively, with 12 bases between them. Here the CDR3 reads CASSYMGIFQETQYF. The CDR3 DNA is TGTGCCAGCAGTTATATGGGGATCTTCCAAGAGACCCAGTACTTC.

This chain links TRBV7-8 with TRBJ1-6, with 7 nucleotides matching TRBD1. The CDR3 covers 14 residues. The V gene's germline CDR1 is SGHVS and CDR2 FQNEAQ. With 5 bases clipped from V and 6 bases from J, the junction kept 4 bases outside the gene matches. The CDR3 DNA reads as TGTGCCAGCAGCGCAACAGGGGTTAATTCACCCCTCCACTTT. Residues: CASSATGVNSPLHF. Full variable domain (remainder filled in from reference TRBV7-8 and TRBJ1-6): GAGVSQSPRYKVAKRGQDVALRCDPISGHVSLFWYQQALGQGPEFLTYFQNEAQLDKSGLPSDRFFAERPEGSVSTLKIQRTQQEDSAVYLCASSATGVNSPLHFGNGTRLTVT.

This rearrangement joins TRBV6-6 to TRBJ2-7; 8 nucleotides agree with TRBD1. Germline lookup yields CDR1 MNHNY and CDR2 SVGAGI (reference sequence). V lost 7 bases to trimming and J lost 6 bases; unmatched junction nucleotides: 11. The CDR3 has 14 residues. The CDR3, as DNA: TGTGCCAGCATCCACGGGACAGGCGAGGGCGAGCAGTACTTC. Residues: CASIHGTGEGEQYF.

The chain combines TRBV5-5 with TRBJ1-1; D is unclear. The V gene's germline CDR1 is SGHKS and CDR2 YYEKEE (reference sequence). Between the trimmed V and J ends, which lost 0 bases and 7 bases, there was a span of 7 bases. There are 12 residues in the CDR3. CDR3 in DNA: TGTGCCAGCAGCTTGGTGAGCGGTGAAGCTTTCTTT. Encoded protein: CASSLVSGEAFF.

V is TRBV6-5 and J is TRBJ2-7; 7 bases line up with TRBD2. Germline V gene sequence: CDR1 MNHEY, CDR2 SVGAGI. J lost 3 bases, V lost 6 bases, and 8 bases had no gene match. The CDR3 is 14 amino acids. The CDR3 nucleotides are TGTGCCAGCAGCATCGGACTAGTTAACTACGAGCAGTACTTC. Its translation is CASSIGLVNYEQYF.

This rearrangement joins TRBV9 to TRBJ2-1; 13 nucleotides align to TRBD2. Germline values: CDR1 SGDLS, CDR2 YYNGEE. After removal of 0 bases from V and 7 bases from J, the junction contained 10 bases not matched to a gene. The CDR3 is 18 amino acids. CDR3 coding DNA: TGTGCCAGCAGCGTAGGATTACCCGGGACTAGCGGGAAGAATGAGCAGTTCTTC. This translates into CASSVGLPGTSGKNEQFF.

The V gene is TRBV9, the J gene TRBJ2-3, with D possibly being TRBD2 (6 bases). The V end was cut by 4 bases, the J end by 0 bases, with 9 bases between. Germline V gene data show CDR1 as SGDLS and CDR2 as YYNGEE. The CDR3 loop spans 14 amino acids. The CDR3 region has the DNA TGTGCCAGCAGCCGGAGCGGGAGCACAGATACGCAGTATTTT. Its protein product is CASSRSGSTDTQYF.

The chain recombines TRBV19 with TRBJ2-1; D may correspond to TRBD1 or TRBD2 (6 bases each). The CDR3 has 15 residues. The V gene's germline CDR1 is LNHDA and CDR2 SQIVND (reference sequence). V lost 8 bases and J 2 bases, leaving 16 bases between the germline ends. In DNA, the CDR3 is TGTGCCAGTCGCTTCGGGGGCATGACCTACAATGAGCAGTTCTTC. Its protein product is CASRFGGMTYNEQFF.

This clone showed up just once. The V gene is TRBV18, the J gene TRBJ2-7; D ambiguous. Trimming left V 4 bases short and J 4 bases short, with 8 bases between. The germline gives CDR1 KGHSH, CDR2 LQKENI. The CDR3 has 12 amino acids. The DNA for the CDR3 is TGTGCCAGCTCACTCGAAGGTTACGAGCAGTACTTC. Encoded protein: CASSLEGYEQYF.

This chain joins TRBV20-1 and TRBJ2-3; D assignment may be TRBD1 or TRBD2 (6 bases each). V gave up 3 bases and J gave up 0 bases, with 10 bases separating them. This CDR3 has 14 residues. Germline-derived CDR1 and CDR2 are DFQATT and SNEGSKA (reference sequence). CDR3 residues: CSASQGTSTDTQYF. The CDR3 coding sequence is TGCAGTGCTAGTCAGGGGACTAGCACAGATACGCAGTATTTT.

J is TRBJ2-1 and V is TRBV15; D perhaps matches TRBD2 (6 bases). The CDR3 spans 15 residues. The V end lost 4 bases, the J end lost 2 bases, and 12 bases lay between the germline ends. CDR1 and CDR2 from the germline V gene are LNHNV and YYDKDF (reference sequence). CDR3 nucleotides: TGTGCCACCAGCATCAATAGCGGAGCCTACAATGAGCAGTTCTTC. This encodes CATSINSGAYNEQFF.

The chain joins TRBV9 to TRBJ1-1, with 7 bases that match TRBD1. CDR1 and CDR2 (germline): SGDLS, YYNGEE. The J segment lost 1 base and the V segment lost 4 bases, leaving 7 bases of the junction unmatched. CDR3 size: 15 residues. In DNA, the CDR3 is TGTGCCAGCAGCCCCCGAGGGGGCGGGAACACTGAAGCTTTCTTT. It is translated as CASSPRGGGNTEAFF.

J is TRBJ1-1 and V is TRBV5-6, with D maybe TRBD1 (5 bases). Germline assignment: CDR1 SGHDT and CDR2 YYEEEE. The CDR3 covers 14 residues. The V end was cut by 0 bases, the J end by 4 bases, with 10 bases between. The chain's CDR3 is CASSLVDSSTEAFF. Written as DNA, the CDR3 is TGTGCCAGCAGCTTGGTAGACAGCAGCACTGAAGCTTTCTTT.

The chain uses TRBV29-1 and TRBJ2-3; 7 nucleotides line up with TRBD1. Germline CDR1 reads SQVTM; CDR2 reads ANQGSEA. Trimming took 0 bases from V and 2 from J; bases not matched to a gene: 5. The CDR3 sequence is 15 residues long. The CDR3 sequence: CSVEETDRPTDTQYF. The CDR3 DNA reads as TGCAGCGTTGAAGAAACGGACAGGCCCACAGATACGCAGTATTTT.

V usage is TRBV4-3 and J usage is TRBJ1-2, with 7 bases fitting TRBD1. This CDR3 spans 15 amino acids. J gave up 4 bases and V 4 bases, and 9 bases lay outside the gene matches. Germline assignment: CDR1 LGHNA and CDR2 YSLEER. The CDR3 DNA is TGCGCCAGCAGCCGCGACAGGGAATACGGCTATGGCTACACCTTC. It codes for CASSRDREYGYGYTF.

The rearrangement uses TRBV11-2 and TRBJ1-1; 7 bases line up with TRBD1. The J segment lost 3 bases and the V segment lost 3 bases, leaving 13 bases of the junction unmatched. CDR3 length: 17 amino acids. Germline CDR1 and CDR2: SGHAT and FQNNGV. The CDR3 here is CASSFEQGQGGDTEAFF. The DNA for the CDR3 is TGTGCCAGCAGCTTTGAACAGGGGCAAGGGGGAGACACTGAAGCTTTCTTT.

This clone occurred a few times. V usage is TRBV7-9 and J usage is TRBJ2-7; D not certain. V was cut by 0 bases and J by 0 bases, with 9 bases left in between. The CDR3 runs to 15 residues. CDR1 SEHNR and CDR2 FQNEAQ come from the germline V gene (reference sequence). The CDR3 loop is CASSLASGSSYEQYF. The CDR3 bases are TGTGCCAGCAGCTTAGCGTCGGGCAGCTCCTACGAGCAGTACTTC.

This clone was seen once. The chain links TRBV5-1 to TRBJ2-3, with TRBD2 matching over 11 bases. Unmatched junction bases numbered 3, after V lost 5 bases and J lost 1 base. Per the germline V gene, CDR1 is SGHRS and CDR2 is YFSETQ. This CDR3 is 15 amino acids long. The CDR3 DNA reads TGCGCCAGCAGTACTAGCGGGAGTGGCACAGATACGCAGTATTTT. Its protein is CASSTSGSGTDTQYF.

V usage is TRBV21-1 and J usage is TRBJ2-6. TRBV21-1 is a pseudogene. The CDR3 has 19 residues. The CDR3 nucleotides read TGTGCCAGCAGCAAAGCGGGCCGGGACGAGGGTTCTGGGGCCAACGTCCTGACTTTC. Its protein is CASSKAGRDEGSGANVLTF.

V and J are TRBV6-1 and TRBJ2-1, with unresolved D. Trimming cost V 1 base and J 8 bases, with 12 bases left between them. CDR1 is MNHNS, CDR2 SASEGT, per germline. The CDR3 has 14 amino acids. The CDR3 nucleotides are TGTGCCAGCAGTGAAGGGGGTCTAAATGATGAGCAGTTCTTC. Translation gives CASSEGGLNDEQFF.

The sample holds one count of this clone. The chain combines TRBV7-9 with TRBJ1-2; a weak D match, TRBD1 (6 bases). CDR3 length: 15 amino acids. The ends were cut back, 5 bases at V and 1 base at J, with 14 bases in the middle. Germline assignment: CDR1 SEHNR and CDR2 FQNEAQ (reference sequence). CDR3 DNA sequence: TGTGCCAGCAGCGTCCGGGACACCTATAACTATGGCTACACCTTC. The encoded protein is CASSVRDTYNYGYTF.

The chain carries TRBV7-2 and TRBJ2-2; D is undetermined. The CDR3 consists of 11 residues. V was shortened by 2 bases and J by 6 bases, with 1 base between the two germline ends. Germline lookup yields CDR1 SGHTA and CDR2 FQGNSA. The CDR3 region has the DNA TGTGCCAGCAGCTTATCCGGGGAGCTGTTTTTT. This translates into CASSLSGELFF.

This clone came up a few times. V is TRBV24-1 and J is TRBJ2-7; D possibly corresponds to TRBD1 (6 bases). Trimming removed 7 bases at V and 5 bases at J, with 8 bases between. Germline values: CDR1 KGHDR, CDR2 SFDVKD. The CDR3 extends over 11 amino acids. CDR3 residues: CATSDRNEQYF. The CDR3 DNA follows: TGTGCCACCAGCGACAGGAACGAGCAGTACTTC.

J is TRBJ1-2 and V is TRBV7-9; D is unclear. V lost 5 bases and J lost 1, with 8 bases in between. This CDR3 is 13 amino acids long. CDR1 SEHNR and CDR2 FQNEAQ come from the germline V gene (reference sequence). The CDR3 loop reads CASSSSYNYGYTF. CDR3 nucleotide sequence: TGTGCCAGCAGCAGCTCCTATAACTATGGCTACACCTTC. The complete variable domain, with remaining parts taken from reference TRBV7-9 and TRBJ1-2, reads DTGVSQNPRHKITKRGQNVTFRCDPISEHNRLYWYRQTLGQGPEFLTYFQNEAQLEKSRLLSDRFSAERPKGSFSTLEIQRTEQGDSAMYLCASSSSYNYGYTFGSGTRLTVV.

The chain is built from TRBV19 and TRBJ2-3; D is unresolved. The CDR3 length is 14 residues. CDR1 LNHDA and CDR2 SQIVND come from the germline V gene (reference sequence). V dropped 6 bases and J dropped 5 bases, with 15 bases sitting between them. The CDR3 DNA sequence: TGTGCCAGTAGCGTGATGGGGTCGGGAGATACGCAGTATTTT. It is translated as CASSVMGSGDTQYF.

The chain joins TRBV3-1 (or the pseudogene TRBV3-2) to TRBJ1-5; possible D gene TRBD1, 5 bases. This CDR3 spans 15 amino acids. V was cut by 0 bases and J by 7 bases, with 13 bases left in between. Germline assignment: CDR1 LGHDT and CDR2 YNNKEL (reference sequence). As DNA, the CDR3 is TGTGCCAGCAGCCAAGATTATCCGGGGGGACAGCCCCAGCATTTT. Translation: CASSQDYPGGQPQHF.

The V gene is TRBV13, the J gene TRBJ1-6; D is unclear. Per the germline V gene, CDR1 is PRHDT and CDR2 is FYEKMQ (reference sequence). This CDR3 comprises 12 residues. V was clipped by 7 bases and J by 10 bases, with 11 bases between them. CDR3 sequence: CASTPGSSPLHF. The CDR3 coding sequence is TGTGCCAGCACCCCGGGCTCCTCACCCCTCCACTTT.

V and J are TRBV7-3 and TRBJ2-7, with a possible D match to TRBD1 (6 bases). Trimming stripped 5 bases from V and 6 bases from J, with 11 bases between. The CDR3 extends over 12 amino acids. Per the germline V gene, CDR1 is SGHTA and CDR2 is FQGTGA. In DNA form, the CDR3 reads TGTGCCAGCAGCCCATGGGGGCTCGAGCAGTACTTC. Residues: CASSPWGLEQYF.

The chain is built from TRBV2 and TRBJ1-1; TRBD1 might be the D (6 bases). V was trimmed by 6 bases and J by 1 base, leaving 15 bases between them. The CDR3 spans 15 residues. Germline V CDR1 and CDR2: SNHLY, FYNNEI. The CDR3 reads CASSPDLQGNTEAFF. Written as DNA, the CDR3 is TGTGCCAGCAGCCCCGATTTACAGGGGAACACTGAAGCTTTCTTT. The variable domain in full, completed from reference TRBV2 and TRBJ1-1, reads EPEVTQTPSHQVTQMGQEVILRCVPISNHLYFYWYRQILGQKVEFLVSFYNNEISEKSEIFDDQFSVERPDGSNFTLKIRSTKLEDSAMYFCASSPDLQGNTEAFFGQGTRLTVV.

V gene TRBV20-1 combines with J gene TRBJ2-4, with 13 nucleotides matching TRBD2. CDR1 is DFQATT and CDR2 is SNEGSKA in the germline V gene (reference sequence). This CDR3 has 15 residues. V shed 3 bases and J 5 bases; nucleotides not matched to a gene: 4. The CDR3 spells CSASGLAGVQNIQYF. The CDR3 DNA is TGCAGTGCTAGTGGACTAGCGGGAGTTCAAAACATTCAGTACTTC.